These T cell receptor beta chains were read from a single sample in a study of blood T cell repertoires in COVID-19. TCRdb's copy holds only in-frame clones and misses some; the assay was immunoSEQ multiplex PCR. The table lists around 300,000 clones, around 90% of them singletons, with approximately 1% in the top ten. Sequencing used PBMCs or T cells enriched from blood (not recorded which). The receptors here all came from a woman in her twenties or thirties who had recovered from COVID-19. Each CDR3 is given with its conserved first and last residue. D genes are given only for firm matches. Clone size is not always given. Where it is, it says once, few, many or a class for expanded clones.

D,V,J,size,CDR3,DNA
TRBD1,TRBV7-2,TRBJ1-2,-,CASSSQGTLGGYTF,TGTGCCAGCAGTTCACAGGGGACACTGGGAGGCTACACCTTC
TRBD1,TRBV7-8,TRBJ2-7,-,CASSPQTSGTGFHEQYF,TGTGCCAGCAGCCCTCAGACATCAGGGACAGGGTTCCACGAGCAGTACTTC
-,TRBV7-9,TRBJ1-1,once,CASSLARVGAFF,TGTGCCAGCAGCTTAGCGAGGGTCGGGGCTTTCTTT
-,TRBV7-9,TRBJ2-5,-,CASSFKGTGGQYF,TGTGCCAGCAGCTTTAAGGGGACCGGGGGCCAGTACTTC
TRBD1,TRBV9,TRBJ1-3,-,CASSVESGQPSLSRTGNTIYF,TGTGCCAGCAGCGTAGAATCGGGACAGCCCTCCCTATCGCGGACTGGAAACACCATATATTTT
TRBD1,TRBV12-3/TRBV12-4,TRBJ1-1,-,CASSPGGTEAFF,TGTGCCAGCAGCCCAGGGGGCACTGAAGCTTTCTTT
-,TRBV19,TRBJ1-5,-,CASRITGILNQPQHF,TGTGCCAGTAGGATCACGGGGATTCTGAATCAGCCCCAGCATTTT
-,TRBV5-8,TRBJ1-1,-,CASSYPTGLNTEAFF,TGTGCCAGCAGCTACCCGACAGGCCTGAACACTGAAGCTTTCTTT
-,TRBV5-6,TRBJ2-5,once,CASSERGRGEGETQYF,TGTGCCAGCAGCGAGCGAGGGAGGGGGGAAGGAGAGACCCAGTACTTC
TRBD1,TRBV5-1,TRBJ2-5,once,CASSFPGQGSQETQYF,TGCGCCAGCAGCTTTCCAGGACAGGGAAGCCAAGAGACCCAGTACTTC
TRBD1,TRBV19,TRBJ1-5,-,CASSIKQGIGGFSNQPQHF,TGTGCCAGTAGTATAAAACAGGGGATTGGGGGGTTTAGCAATCAGCCCCAGCATTTT
-,TRBV5-1,TRBJ1-1,-,CASSEQGTEAFF,TGCGCCAGCAGCGAACAGGGAACTGAAGCTTTCTTT
-,TRBV19,TRBJ1-4,-,CASSMLGAATNEKLFF,TGTGCCAGTAGTATGTTGGGGGCGGCAACTAATGAAAAACTGTTTTTT
-,TRBV25-1,TRBJ2-3,-,CASSPIKRSRSDTQYF,TGTGCCAGCAGTCCGATCAAGCGGTCACGGTCAGATACGCAGTATTTT
-,TRBV15,TRBJ1-4,-,CATTPIGVDRQNEKLFF,TGTGCCACCACCCCCATAGGGGTTGACAGACAAAATGAAAAACTGTTTTTT
-,TRBV19,TRBJ1-3,-,CASQNTASGGNTIYF,TGTGCCAGCCAGAATACAGCCTCGGGGGGAAACACCATATATTTT
TRBD1,TRBV10-1,TRBJ1-5,medium-sized,CASSDSRDRGLVRYQPQHF,TGCGCCAGCAGTGATAGCCGGGACAGGGGGCTTGTAAGGTATCAGCCCCAGCATTTT
-,TRBV5-1,TRBJ2-5,-,CASSLSSGRETQYF,TGCGCCAGCAGCTTGAGTAGCGGTAGAGAGACCCAGTACTTC
-,TRBV6-2/TRBV6-3,TRBJ2-7,-,CASSTDVGSSGWGSSYEQYF,TGTGCCAGCAGCACTGACGTGGGGAGCTCAGGTTGGGGAAGCTCCTACGAGCAGTACTTC
-,TRBV13,TRBJ1-2,-,CASSLATAYGYTF,TGTGCCAGCAGCTTAGCCACAGCTTATGGCTACACCTTC